This is a list of T cell receptor beta chains from one sample in a study of blood T cell repertoires in COVID-19. TCRdb's copy holds only in-frame clones and misses some; the assay was immunoSEQ multiplex PCR. The data hold roughly 49,000 clones, with less than 85% observed a single time. Sequencing used peripheral blood. These receptors all come from a man in his fifties or sixties with active COVID-19. CDR3s include the opening cysteine and the closing phenylalanine or tryptophan. Fields, in order: CDR3 protein, CDR3 DNA, clone size, V gene, D gene, J gene. A D gene is named only where the DNA matches it firmly. The size field is filled for only some rows; it gives once, few, many or a size class.

CASSAPTSGSYEQYF | TGTGCCAGCAGTGCGCCGACTAGCGGCTCCTACGAGCAGTACTTC | once | TRBV6-6 | TRBD2 | TRBJ2-7
CASSSQGTGELFF | TGTGCCAGCAGCTCCCAGGGAACCGGGGAGCTGTTTTTT | . | TRBV7-9 | . | TRBJ2-2
CASSHPTGGNEKLFF | TGCGCCAGCAGCCATCCGACAGGGGGTAATGAAAAACTGTTTTTT | . | TRBV4-1 | TRBD1 | TRBJ1-4
CATSRDLGEVRAGYTF | TGTGCCACCAGCAGAGATTTGGGAGAGGTTAGGGCCGGCTACACCTTC | . | TRBV15 | . | TRBJ1-2
CASQTGATKNIQYF | TGTGCCAGTCAGACAGGGGCAACCAAAAACATTCAGTACTTC | . | TRBV19 | TRBD1 | TRBJ2-4
CASSLGVSGGRETQYF | TGCGCCAGCAGCTTGGGAGTTAGCGGGGGCCGGGAGACCCAGTACTTC | . | TRBV5-1 | TRBD2 | TRBJ2-5
CASSYARGGTYNEQFF | TGTGCCAGCAGTTACGCTCGCGGGGGGACGTACAATGAGCAGTTCTTC | . | TRBV6-2/TRBV6-3 | TRBD2 | TRBJ2-1
CASLRTGELFF | TGTGCCAGTCTGAGGACCGGGGAGCTGTTTTTT | once | TRBV19 | . | TRBJ2-2
CTSSQDRGRGHYNSPLHF | TGCACCAGCAGCCAAGATAGGGGCAGGGGGCATTATAATTCACCCCTCCACTTT | . | TRBV1 | . | TRBJ1-6
CASSRSGPQHF | TGTGCCAGCAGTCGCTCGGGGCCCCAGCATTTT | . | TRBV6-8 | . | TRBJ1-5
CASSYPSMGLGRAPLHF | TGTGCCAGCAGTTACCCCTCAATGGGCCTCGGGAGGGCACCCCTCCACTTT | . | TRBV6-2/TRBV6-3 | . | TRBJ1-6
CASSLVTGAYEQYF | TGCGCCAGCAGCTTGGTGACAGGAGCCTACGAGCAGTACTTC | . | TRBV5-1 | . | TRBJ2-7
CASSILALSRNTEAFF | TGTGCCAGTAGTATACTCGCCCTTTCGAGGAACACTGAAGCTTTCTTT | . | TRBV19 | . | TRBJ1-1
CASSTQGVAAEAFF | TGTGCCAGCAGCACACAGGGAGTCGCCGCTGAAGCTTTCTTT | . | TRBV5-4 | . | TRBJ1-1
CASSDVNRGQEAFF | TGTGCCAGCAGTGACGTAAACAGGGGGCAAGAAGCTTTCTTT | once | TRBV6-4 | TRBD1 | TRBJ1-1
CASRGRDRENQPQHF | TGTGCCAGCAGGGGCCGGGACAGAGAAAATCAGCCCCAGCATTTT | . | TRBV28 | TRBD1 | TRBJ1-5
CASSLARLAGGYNEQFF | TGTGCCAGCAGCTTAGCGCGGCTAGCGGGGGGATACAATGAGCAGTTCTTC | . | TRBV7-9 | TRBD2 | TRBJ2-1
CASSYSVTDNQPQHF | TGTGCCAGCAGTTACTCGGTTACAGATAATCAGCCCCAGCATTTT | . | TRBV6-5 | . | TRBJ1-5
CASRSGQVGGTDTQYF | TGTGCCAGCAGGTCAGGACAGGTGGGGGGCACAGATACGCAGTATTTT | . | TRBV5-5 | TRBD1 | TRBJ2-3
CASSQGREEKLFF | TGTGCCAGCAGCCAAGGGAGGGAAGAAAAACTGTTTTTT | few | TRBV3-1/TRBV3-2 | . | TRBJ1-4
CASSLGRGNEKLFF | TGCGCCAGCAGCTTGGGCAGGGGTAATGAAAAACTGTTTTTT | . | TRBV5-1 | . | TRBJ1-4
CASRTRGIGGYTF | TGTGCCAGCAGAACGAGGGGGATTGGAGGCTACACCTTC | . | TRBV12-3/TRBV12-4 | . | TRBJ1-2
CASSLRTGGGEKLFF | TGTGCCAGCAGCCTCCGGACAGGGGGCGGTGAAAAACTGTTTTTT | . | TRBV13 | TRBD1 | TRBJ1-4